Presented here are 30 T cell receptor beta chains from one specimen sequenced in a study of cytomegalovirus exposure and HLA in healthy donors. Some clones are missing from TCRdb's copy, which holds only in-frame ones; the method was immunoSEQ multiplex PCR. The profile shows some 260,000 clones, over 75% of them singletons. Sequencing was done on a sample of PBMCs. These receptors were obtained from a man between 18 and 29 years old in good health and CMV-seropositive.

Here the CDR3 reads CSGGQESPYEQYF. The CDR3 DNA follows: TGCAGCGGAGGCCAAGAGTCCCCCTACGAGCAGTACTTC. V usage is TRBV29-1 and J usage is TRBJ2-7; D is uncertain. This CDR3 spans 13 amino acids. The V end lost 7 bases, the J end lost 2 bases, and 15 bases lay between the germline ends. Germline loops: CDR1 SQVTM, CDR2 ANQGSEA.

The V gene is TRBV18, the J gene TRBJ1-1; no clear D gene. CDR1 and CDR2 (germline): KGHSH, LQKENI. This CDR3 region has 13 residues. V was shortened by 3 bases and J by 8 bases, with 13 bases between the two germline ends. DNA for the CDR3: TGTGCCAGCTCACCGGATCTTTCTTCAGAAGCTTTCTTT. Translation: CASSPDLSSEAFF.

This sequence joins TRBV9 and TRBJ2-2, with TRBD1 identical over 8 bases. The germline V gene has CDR1 SGDLS and CDR2 YYNGEE. The CDR3 has 15 residues. The V gene end was trimmed by 0 bases and the J gene end by 7 bases; junction bases not matched to a gene: 5. CDR3 amino acids: CASSVGDRGYGELFF. CDR3 in DNA: TGTGCCAGCAGCGTAGGAGACAGGGGTTACGGGGAGCTGTTTTTT.

The V gene is TRBV4-1, the J gene TRBJ2-3; 8 bases map to TRBD2. V shed 1 base, J shed 3 bases, and the junction held 6 bases outside the gene matches. The germline V gene has CDR1 MGHRA and CDR2 YSYEKL. The CDR3 spans 16 residues. The CDR3 is CASSQVLAGTTDTQYF. Here the CDR3 DNA reads TGCGCCAGCAGCCAAGTTTTAGCGGGGACAACAGATACGCAGTATTTT.

This clone has just a few counts. V usage is TRBV30 and J usage is TRBJ1-2, with D unresolved. Germline CDR1 and CDR2: GTSNPN and SVGIG (reference sequence). V was pared by 0 bases and J by 3 bases, with 5 bases between. The CDR3 contains 12 residues. The CDR3: CAWSVSYYGYTF. The CDR3 nucleotides read TGTGCCTGGAGTGTATCATACTATGGCTACACCTTC.

The chain joins TRBV2 to TRBJ2-5, with D unresolved. The V end was cut by 1 base, the J end by 6 bases, with 9 bases between. The CDR3 runs to 13 residues. Germline CDR1 reads SNHLY; CDR2 reads FYNNEI. The CDR3 DNA sequence: TGTGCCAGCAGTGAAGAGTCCATGCAGACCCAGTACTTC. Translated, it gives CASSEESMQTQYF.

Written as DNA, the CDR3 is TGCGCCAGCAGCTTGGCAGGGGGAGATATCTACGAGCAGTACTTC. Translation gives CASSLAGGDIYEQYF. The chain is built from TRBV5-1 and TRBJ2-7, with 7 bases that match TRBD1. J lost 3 bases, V lost 0 bases, and 6 bases had no gene match. This CDR3 spans 15 amino acids. CDR1 is SGHRS and CDR2 is YFSETQ in the germline V gene.

The V call is TRBV11-2, the J call TRBJ2-1; the D is unclear. The V end was cut by 4 bases, the J end by 8 bases, with 15 bases between. The CDR3 sequence is 14 residues long. Germline-derived CDR1 and CDR2 are SGHAT and FQNNGV. The CDR3 loop reads CASSSLLKDYEQFF. CDR3 DNA sequence: TGTGCCAGCAGCTCGCTTTTGAAGGATTATGAGCAGTTCTTC.

The chain combines TRBV13 with TRBJ2-1; 10 nucleotides align to TRBD2. The junction had 9 bases not matched to a gene; V was cut back by 10 bases and J by 9 bases. Per the germline V gene, CDR1 is PRHDT and CDR2 is FYEKMQ (reference sequence). There are 13 residues in the CDR3. The CDR3 nucleotides are TGTGCCACTGGGGCTAGCGGGAGTGTTGAGCAGTTCTTC. Residues: CATGASGSVEQFF.

The chain recombines TRBV28 with TRBJ2-7; 10 nucleotides align to TRBD1. Unmatched junction bases numbered 12, after V lost 6 bases and J lost 7 bases. CDR3 length equals 15 residues. CDR1 is MDHEN and CDR2 is SYDVKM in the germline V gene. Written as DNA, the CDR3 is TGTGCCAGCAGGAACCCCCCGGGACAGGGGACGGAGCAGTACTTC. Translating it yields CASRNPPGQGTEQYF.

This chain links TRBV5-8 with TRBJ1-3, with 9 bases lining up with TRBD1. The CDR3 is 12 residues long. CDR1 SGHTS and CDR2 YDEGEE come from the germline V gene. The V gene end was trimmed by 4 bases and the J gene end by 8 bases; junction bases not matched to a gene: 1. The CDR3 loop is CASSRQGDTIYF. CDR3 DNA: TGTGCCAGCAGCCGACAGGGGGACACCATATATTTT.

The chain combines TRBV5-1 with TRBJ2-3; 10 bases map to TRBD2. V trimming: 0 bases; J trimming: 4 bases; junction bases outside the gene matches: 5. The CDR3 sequence is 16 residues long. Germline CDR1 SGHRS, CDR2 YFSETQ. The CDR3 DNA reads TGCGCCAGCAGCTTGGGGACTAGCGGCGGCGCAGATACGCAGTATTTT. This encodes CASSLGTSGGADTQYF.

The chain couples TRBV19 to TRBJ2-1, with TRBD2 matching 10 bases. Losses at the gene ends were 2 bases for V and 6 bases for J; bases not matched to a gene: 4. Per the germline V gene, CDR1 is LNHDA and CDR2 is SQIVND (reference sequence). The CDR3 is 15 residues long. CDR3 region: CASSITSGNTNEQFF. The CDR3 nucleotides are TGTGCCAGTAGTATAACTAGCGGGAACACCAATGAGCAGTTCTTC.

Note on this clone: The same CDR3 can be traced to other DNA sequences in this sample. V usage is TRBV4-3 and J usage is TRBJ2-2; D remains ambiguous. This CDR3 contains 13 residues. CDR1 and CDR2 from the germline V gene are LGHNA and YSLEER. Trimming left V 4 bases short and J 2 bases short, with 5 bases between. The CDR3 protein is CASSPSNTGELFF. The CDR3 DNA reads as TGCGCCAGCAGCCCTTCAAACACCGGGGAGCTGTTTTTT.

CDR3 sequence reads: CASRGTGTETGETQYF. The CDR3 DNA is TGCGCCAGCAGGGGAACCGGGACCGAAACTGGAGAGACCCAGTACTTC. This chain connects TRBV5-1 to TRBJ2-5; D might be TRBD1 or TRBD2, each matching 5 bases. The germline CDR1 and CDR2 sequences are SGHRS and YFSETQ. Trimming stripped 5 bases from V and 4 bases from J, with 21 bases between. CDR3 length: 16 amino acids.

The V and J genes are TRBV5-1 and TRBJ2-7, with TRBD1 matching over 7 bases. Trimming cost V 4 bases and J 2 bases; bases outside gene matches: 12. The CDR3 spans 16 residues. Germline V gene lookup returns CDR1 SGHRS and CDR2 YFSETQ. Written as DNA, the CDR3 is TGCGCCAGCAGCCTCTTAGCCCGGACAGGTGCCTACGAGCAGTACTTC. Protein sequence: CASSLLARTGAYEQYF.

The rearrangement links TRBV18 to TRBJ2-7; D gene unclear. The germline V gene has CDR1 KGHSH and CDR2 LQKENI. Trimming stripped 0 bases from V and 1 base from J, with 7 bases between. CDR3 length equals 14 residues. In DNA, the CDR3 is TGTGCCAGCTCACCACCAGTTAAGTCCTACGAGCAGTACTTC. This translates into CASSPPVKSYEQYF.

The chain has TRBV27 and TRBJ1-1, with D possibly being TRBD1 (5 bases). V dropped 2 bases and J dropped 0 bases, with 7 bases sitting between them. Germline CDR1 reads MNHEY; CDR2 reads SMNVEV (reference sequence). The CDR3 length is 14 residues. CDR3 sequence: CASSLEGMNTEAFF. DNA of the CDR3: TGTGCCAGCAGTTTAGAGGGGATGAACACTGAAGCTTTCTTT.

This clone occurred a few times. The rearrangement uses TRBV5-1 and TRBJ2-5; possibly TRBD1 for D (6 bases). The CDR3 covers 14 residues. Germline loops: CDR1 SGHRS, CDR2 YFSETQ. Trimming cost V 6 bases and J 3 bases, with 15 bases left between them. CDR3 DNA sequence: TGCGCCAGCAACTCCGAGGGGGTGGAAGAGACCCAGTACTTC. It specifies CASNSEGVEETQYF.

This clone was detected a few times. The V and J genes are TRBV9 and TRBJ1-1; TRBD1 matches at 8 bases. Germline-derived CDR1 and CDR2 are SGDLS and YYNGEE. The CDR3 loop spans 13 amino acids. J was trimmed by 4 bases and V by 1 base; bases with no gene match: 0. CDR3 coding DNA: TGTGCCAGCAGCGTACAGGGGGCCACTGAAGCTTTCTTT. It codes for CASSVQGATEAFF.

The genes are TRBV6-5 and TRBJ1-2; D is uncertain. The CDR3 is 13 residues long. The germline gives CDR1 MNHEY, CDR2 SVGAGI. Trimming stripped 2 bases from V and 3 bases from J, with 7 bases between. The CDR3: CASSYGSHYGYTF. Here the CDR3 DNA reads TGTGCCAGCAGTTACGGCAGCCACTATGGCTACACCTTC.

In the case of this clone: A junction boundary mismatches the germline segment, possibly from a read error. This rearrangement joins TRBV15 to TRBJ2-7; D ambiguous. CDR3 length equals 12 residues. CDR1 and CDR2 (germline): LNHNV, YYDKDF (reference sequence). The CDR3 reads CATSRDPPERYF. DNA for the CDR3: TGTGCCACCAGCAGAGATCCCCCAGAGCGGTACTTC.

This chain connects TRBV7-9 to TRBJ1-1, with D perhaps matching TRBD1 (5 bases). V lost 2 bases and J 0 bases, leaving 13 bases between the germline ends. Per the germline V gene, CDR1 is SEHNR and CDR2 is FQNEAQ (reference sequence). This CDR3 region has 16 residues. The CDR3 DNA reads TGTGCCAGCAGCTTACCAAACAGGCACTTGAACACTGAAGCTTTCTTT. Its protein is CASSLPNRHLNTEAFF.

V and J are TRBV25-1 and TRBJ1-2; maybe TRBD1 (5 bases). The CDR3 extends over 14 amino acids. Germline V gene lookup returns CDR1 MGHDK and CDR2 SYGVNS. V was trimmed by 6 bases and J by 8 bases, leaving 19 bases between them. The chain's CDR3 is CASRANSGPQGYTF. Here the CDR3 DNA reads TGTGCCAGCAGAGCCAACTCGGGACCGCAAGGCTACACCTTC.

With respect to this clone: Other DNA sequences in the sample encode the same CDR3. The V gene is TRBV6-6, the J gene TRBJ2-1; D uncertain. Germline CDR1 is MNHNY and CDR2 is SVGAGI (reference sequence). The V end lost 4 bases, the J end lost 0 bases, and 7 bases lay between the germline ends. CDR3 length: 14 amino acids. The CDR3 nucleotides are TGTGCCAGCAGTTCGAGGAGCTCCTACAATGAGCAGTTCTTC. As protein: CASSSRSSYNEQFF.

The chain employs TRBV10-3 and TRBJ2-7, with D perhaps matching TRBD1 or TRBD2 (5 bases each). CDR3 length: 13 residues. Germline V lookup: CDR1 ENHRY, CDR2 SYGVKD. With 5 bases removed from V and 7 bases from J, the gap between germline ends came to 15 bases. CDR3 DNA sequence: TGTGCCATCAGTCCGGGACCCAATTTGGAGCAGTACTTC. Translation: CAISPGPNLEQYF.

The V call is TRBV5-1, the J call TRBJ2-1; a possible D gene is TRBD1 (7 bases). Between the trimmed V and J ends, which lost 1 base and 12 bases, there was a span of 17 bases. CDR1 and CDR2 from the germline V gene are SGHRS and YFSETQ. The length of the CDR3 is 14 residues. CDR3 bases: TGCGCCAGCAGCTTGAGGGGGGACAGCTCGGGGCAGTTCTTC. This encodes CASSLRGDSSGQFF.

The genes are TRBV11-2 and TRBJ2-7; D call uncertain. Germline loops: CDR1 SGHAT, CDR2 FQNNGV. With 4 bases removed from V and 2 bases from J, the gap between germline ends came to 12 bases. CDR3 length: 14 amino acids. In DNA, the CDR3 is TGTGCCAGCAGCTCATGGTCCGCAACCTACGAGCAGTACTTC. Translated, it gives CASSSWSATYEQYF.

J is TRBJ1-2 and V is TRBV5-1; TRBD1 matches at 7 bases. Germline V lookup: CDR1 SGHRS, CDR2 YFSETQ. J gave up 8 bases and V 3 bases, and 10 bases lay outside the gene matches. This CDR3 contains 14 residues. CDR3 sequence reads: CASSWGQMGLGYTF. CDR3 coding DNA: TGCGCCAGCAGCTGGGGACAGATGGGCCTGGGCTACACCTTC.

J is TRBJ2-6 and V is TRBV5-1, with D possibly being TRBD2 (5 bases). The germline gives CDR1 SGHRS, CDR2 YFSETQ. Between the trimmed V and J ends, which lost 5 bases and 0 bases, there was a span of 9 bases. This CDR3 spans 15 amino acids. CDR3 sequence (DNA): TGCGCCAGCAGACTTGGGAGCTCTGGGGCCAACGTCCTGACTTTC. It encodes CASRLGSSGANVLTF.